This T cell receptor (beta chain) was sequenced in a study of T cells after yellow fever vaccination. Study information: Where fractions had low cell numbers, libraries were prepared from them with the SMART-Seq v4 Ultra Low Input RNA kit.

General observations from the study: Reappearance after the booster was seen for most primary-vaccination clones, at 95% to 97% CD4 and 70% to 90% CD8. Some clonotypes, a small share, were shared between CD4 and CD8 compartments.

Conversion of TCR transcripts into cDNA relied on 5'RACE template switching, which added a universal primer site and UMIs. TCRdb reprocessed the 5' RACE reads via MiXCR and lists one record per CDR3 protein. The table has roughly 85,000 distinct CDR3 sequences, roughly 13% seen once. The V gene lost 6 bases and the J gene lost 4 bases, with 19 bases spanning the gap. From germline, CDR1 is MNHNS and CDR2 SASEGT. This CDR3 spans 15 amino acids. The chain carries TRBV6-1 and TRBJ2-7, with D hard to call. The TCR comes from a man aged 18 to 30 who received the YFV17D yellow fever vaccine. This specimen consisted of CD8+ T cells not binding an NS4B(214-222) dextramer, sorted from PBMCs, obtained roughly 20 days after the first yellow fever vaccination. CDR3 nucleotide sequence: TGTGCCAGCAGCGACACCGGCAGCCCTTTTTACGAGCAGTACGTC. The encoded protein is CASSDTGSPFYEQYV.